This entry features one TCR beta chain sequence. Its matching antigen is unknown. The data originate from a study of beta chain features in type 1 diabetes. Study at large: Across all samples, about 100,000,000 sorted cells were examined. Whole-study findings and limits: The question left open here concerned HLA type influencing TCRB rearrangement. A potential PCR bias toward shorter templates would be equal in patient and control samples. There were fewer insertions and more deletions at the VDJ junctions of type 1 diabetes patients.

CDR1 is MNHEY and CDR2 is SVGAGI in the germline V gene. The CDR3 consists of 16 residues. Trimming cost V 2 bases and J 6 bases; bases outside gene matches: 8. Reverse transcription of all isolated RNA meant that expressed TCRB transcripts were sequenced. Generated by immunoSEQ multiplex PCR, the TCRdb table keeps only in-frame clones and is missing some. Among more than 110,000 clones listed, 6.9% were seen once. V gene TRBV6-5 combines with J gene TRBJ2-1; 9 bases map to TRBD2. Sequenced material: central memory CD4+ T cells from blood. This receptor was taken from a woman aged 30 to 39 in good health. CDR3 sequence: CASSYGAGGGSNEQFF. CDR3 bases: TGTGCCAGCAGTTACGGGGCGGGAGGGGGTAGCAATGAGCAGTTCTTC.